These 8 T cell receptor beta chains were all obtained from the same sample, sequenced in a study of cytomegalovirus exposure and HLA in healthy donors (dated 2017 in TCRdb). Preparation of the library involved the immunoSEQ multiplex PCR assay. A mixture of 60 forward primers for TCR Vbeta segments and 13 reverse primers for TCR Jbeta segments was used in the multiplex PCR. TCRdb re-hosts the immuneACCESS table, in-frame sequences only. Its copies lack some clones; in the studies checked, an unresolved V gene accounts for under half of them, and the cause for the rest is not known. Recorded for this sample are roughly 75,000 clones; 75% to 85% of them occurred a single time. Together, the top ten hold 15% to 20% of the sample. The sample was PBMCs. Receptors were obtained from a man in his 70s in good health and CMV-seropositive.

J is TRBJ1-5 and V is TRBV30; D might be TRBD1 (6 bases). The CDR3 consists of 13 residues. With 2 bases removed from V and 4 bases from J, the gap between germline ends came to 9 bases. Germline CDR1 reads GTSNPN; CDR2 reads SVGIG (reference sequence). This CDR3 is CAWSRGWNQPQHF. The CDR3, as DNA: TGTGCCTGGAGTAGGGGGTGGAATCAGCCCCAGCATTTT.

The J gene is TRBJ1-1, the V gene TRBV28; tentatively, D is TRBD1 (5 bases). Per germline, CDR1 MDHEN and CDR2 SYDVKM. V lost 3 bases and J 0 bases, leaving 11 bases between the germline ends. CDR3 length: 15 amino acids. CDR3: CASSFGGAVNTEAFF. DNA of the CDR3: TGTGCCAGCAGTTTCGGGGGAGCCGTGAACACTGAAGCTTTCTTT. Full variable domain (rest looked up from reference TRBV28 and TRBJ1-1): DVKVTQSSRYLVKRTGEKVFLECVQDMDHENMFWYRQDPGLGLRLIYFSYDVKMKEKGDIPEGYSVSREKKERFSLILESASTNQTSMYLCASSFGGAVNTEAFFGQGTRLTVV.

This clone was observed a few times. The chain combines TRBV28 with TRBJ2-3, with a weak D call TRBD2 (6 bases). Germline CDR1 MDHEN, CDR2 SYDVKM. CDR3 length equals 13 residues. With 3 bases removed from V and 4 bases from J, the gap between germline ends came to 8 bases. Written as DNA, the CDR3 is TGTGCCAGCAGTTTGGAGGGATCAGATACGCAGTATTTT. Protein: CASSLEGSDTQYF.

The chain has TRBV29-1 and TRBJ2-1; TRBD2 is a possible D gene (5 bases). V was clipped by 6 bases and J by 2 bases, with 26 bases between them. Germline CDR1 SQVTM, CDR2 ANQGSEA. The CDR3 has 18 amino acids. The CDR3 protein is CSVYQTYSERRTYNEQFF. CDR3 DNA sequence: TGCAGCGTCTACCAGACCTACTCCGAGCGGAGGACCTACAATGAGCAGTTCTTC.

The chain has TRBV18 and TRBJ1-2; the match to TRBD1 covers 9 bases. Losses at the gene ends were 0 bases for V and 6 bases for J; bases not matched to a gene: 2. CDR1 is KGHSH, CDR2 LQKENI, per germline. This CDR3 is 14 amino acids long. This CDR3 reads CASSPPGQGNGYTF. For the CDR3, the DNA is TGTGCCAGCTCACCACCGGGACAGGGAAATGGCTACACCTTC.

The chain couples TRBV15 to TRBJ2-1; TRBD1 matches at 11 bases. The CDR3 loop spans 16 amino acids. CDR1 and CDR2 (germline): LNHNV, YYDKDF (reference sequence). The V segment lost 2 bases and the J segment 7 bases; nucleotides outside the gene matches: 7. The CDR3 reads CATSRRTGGAGNEQFF. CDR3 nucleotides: TGTGCCACCAGCAGAAGGACAGGGGGCGCGGGAAATGAGCAGTTCTTC. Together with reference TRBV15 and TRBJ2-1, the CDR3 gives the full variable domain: DAMVIQNPRYQVTQFGKPVTLSCSQTLNHNVMYWYQQKSSQAPKLLFHYYDKDFNNEADTPDNFQSRRPNTSFCFLDIRSPGLGDTAMYLCATSRRTGGAGNEQFFGPGTRLTVL.

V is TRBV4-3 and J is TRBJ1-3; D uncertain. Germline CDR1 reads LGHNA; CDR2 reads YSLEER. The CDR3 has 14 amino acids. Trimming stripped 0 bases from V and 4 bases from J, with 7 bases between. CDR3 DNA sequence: TGCGCCAGCAGCCAAGAGAACTCCGGAAACACCATATATTTT. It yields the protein CASSQENSGNTIYF.

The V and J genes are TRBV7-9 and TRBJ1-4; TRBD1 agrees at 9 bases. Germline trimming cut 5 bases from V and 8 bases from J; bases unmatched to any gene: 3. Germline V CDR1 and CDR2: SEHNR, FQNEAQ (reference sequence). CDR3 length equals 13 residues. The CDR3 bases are TGTGCCAGCAGCCCAACAGGGGGCGAAAAACTGTTTTTT. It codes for CASSPTGGEKLFF.